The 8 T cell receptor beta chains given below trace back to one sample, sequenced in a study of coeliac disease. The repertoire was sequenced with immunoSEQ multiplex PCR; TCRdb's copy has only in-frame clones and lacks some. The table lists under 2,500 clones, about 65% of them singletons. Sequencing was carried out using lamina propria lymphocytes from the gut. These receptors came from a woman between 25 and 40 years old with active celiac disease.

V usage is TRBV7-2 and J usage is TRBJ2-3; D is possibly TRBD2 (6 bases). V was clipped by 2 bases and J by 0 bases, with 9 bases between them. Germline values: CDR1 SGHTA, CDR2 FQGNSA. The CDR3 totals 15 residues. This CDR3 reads CASSLQAGSTDTQYF. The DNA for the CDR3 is TGTGCCAGCAGCTTACAGGCGGGGAGCACAGATACGCAGTATTTT.

The DNA for the CDR3 is TGCGCCAGCAGCTTACAGGACACAGATACGCAGTATTTT. Encoded protein: CASSLQDTDTQYF. The genes are TRBV5-1 and TRBJ2-3; TRBD1 is a possible D gene (5 bases). The CDR3 extends over 13 amino acids. Trimming stripped 2 bases from V and 2 bases from J, with 6 bases between. Per germline, CDR1 SGHRS and CDR2 YFSETQ.

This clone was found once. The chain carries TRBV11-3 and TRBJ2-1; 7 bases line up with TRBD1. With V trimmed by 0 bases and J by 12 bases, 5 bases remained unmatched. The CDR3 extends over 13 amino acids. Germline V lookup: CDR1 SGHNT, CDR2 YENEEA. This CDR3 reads CASSLDFSGGQFF. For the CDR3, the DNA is TGTGCCAGCAGCTTAGATTTTTCAGGGGGGCAGTTCTTC. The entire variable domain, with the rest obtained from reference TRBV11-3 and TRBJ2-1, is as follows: EAGVVQSPRYKIIEKKQPVAFWCNPISGHNTLYWYLQNLGQGPELLIRYENEEAVDDSQLPKDRFSAERLKGVDSTLKIQPAELGDSAVYLCASSLDFSGGQFFGPGTRLTVL.

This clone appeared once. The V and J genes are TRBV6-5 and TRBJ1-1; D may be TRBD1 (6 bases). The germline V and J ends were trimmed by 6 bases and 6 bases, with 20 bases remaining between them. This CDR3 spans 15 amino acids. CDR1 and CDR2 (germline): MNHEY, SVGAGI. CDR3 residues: CASSLLLAQGSEAFF. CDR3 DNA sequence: TGTGCCAGCAGCCTCCTATTGGCACAGGGCTCTGAAGCTTTCTTT.

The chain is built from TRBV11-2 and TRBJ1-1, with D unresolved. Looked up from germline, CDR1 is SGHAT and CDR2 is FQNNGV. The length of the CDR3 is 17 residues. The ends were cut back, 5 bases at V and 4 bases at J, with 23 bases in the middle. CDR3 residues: CASSPRVSILPGTEAFF. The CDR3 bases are TGTGCCAGCAGCCCACGGGTCTCCATCCTACCGGGCACTGAAGCTTTCTTT.

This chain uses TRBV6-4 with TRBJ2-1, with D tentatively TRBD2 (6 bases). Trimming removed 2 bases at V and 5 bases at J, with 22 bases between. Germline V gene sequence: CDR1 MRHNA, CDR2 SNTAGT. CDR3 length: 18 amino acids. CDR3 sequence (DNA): TGTGCCAGCAGTGACCACAGCCAGGACTATGTGTCTCACAATGAGCAGTTCTTC. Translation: CASSDHSQDYVSHNEQFF.

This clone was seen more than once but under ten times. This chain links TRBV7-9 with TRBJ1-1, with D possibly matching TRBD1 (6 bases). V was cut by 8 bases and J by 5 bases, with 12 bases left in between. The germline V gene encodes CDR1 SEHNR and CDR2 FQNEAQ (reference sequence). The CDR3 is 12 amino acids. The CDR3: CASAGVKTEAFF. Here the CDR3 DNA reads TGTGCCAGCGCAGGGGTTAAAACTGAAGCTTTCTTT.

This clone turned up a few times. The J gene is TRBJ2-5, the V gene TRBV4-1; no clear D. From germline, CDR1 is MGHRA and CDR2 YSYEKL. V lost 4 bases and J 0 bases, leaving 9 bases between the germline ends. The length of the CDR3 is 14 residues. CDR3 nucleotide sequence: TGCGCCAGCAGCCCTGGCCGTTACCAAGAGACCCAGTACTTC. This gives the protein CASSPGRYQETQYF.